Each of the 20 T cell receptor beta chains below was sequenced from the same sample in a study of cytomegalovirus exposure and HLA in healthy donors. The PCR employed 60 Vbeta primers together with 13 Jbeta primers. This table comes from immunoSEQ multiplex PCR, and its TCRdb copy is limited to in-frame clones, with some not included. The table includes about 150,000 clones, 82% detected once. Sample: PBMCs. The origin of the receptors is a woman aged 50 to 60 in good health and CMV-seropositive.

The V and J genes are TRBV6-5 and TRBJ1-6; 7 positions agree with TRBD1. Per germline, CDR1 MNHEY and CDR2 SVGAGI. The length of the CDR3 is 15 residues. With V trimmed by 6 bases and J by 10 bases, 12 bases remained unmatched. For the CDR3, the DNA is TGTGCCAGCAGCAACAGGGGCTTGGGGGAGTCACCCCTCCACTTT. Translated: CASSNRGLGESPLHF.

The V gene is TRBV6-5, the J gene TRBJ1-1; no firm D call. CDR1 and CDR2 from the germline V gene are MNHEY and SVGAGI. This CDR3 comprises 14 residues. Trimming took 3 bases from V and 3 from J, leaving 11 bases between them. The CDR3 loop is CASSYDTQHTEAFF. The CDR3 bases are TGTGCCAGCAGTTATGACACCCAGCACACTGAAGCTTTCTTT.

V gene TRBV5-8 combines with J gene TRBJ1-1; D is unresolved. The germline V gene encodes CDR1 SGHTS and CDR2 YDEGEE. This CDR3 has 13 amino acids. Trimming took off 2 bases at V and 0 bases at J, with 5 bases between the two ends. CDR3 loop: CASSFSVNTEAFF. CDR3 DNA sequence: TGTGCCAGCAGCTTTTCCGTGAACACTGAAGCTTTCTTT. The whole variable domain, remainder taken from reference TRBV5-8 and TRBJ1-1, is EAGVTQSPTHLIKTRGQQATLRCSPISGHTSVYWYQQALGLGLQFLLWYDEGEERNRGNFPPRFSGRQFPNYSSELNVNALELEDSALYLCASSFSVNTEAFFGQGTRLTVV.

The rearrangement joins TRBV7-8 to TRBJ1-1, with a weak D call TRBD1 (5 bases). The CDR3 has 14 residues. The V and J ends lost 4 bases and 4 bases respectively, with 13 bases between them. The germline V gene encodes CDR1 SGHVS and CDR2 FQNEAQ. CDR3 DNA: TGTGCCAGCAGCTCTGACAGTTCGATCACTGAAGCTTTCTTT. This codes for CASSSDSSITEAFF. Full variable domain (remainder filled in from reference TRBV7-8 and TRBJ1-1): GAGVSQSPRYKVAKRGQDVALRCDPISGHVSLFWYQQALGQGPEFLTYFQNEAQLDKSGLPSDRFFAERPEGSVSTLKIQRTQQEDSAVYLCASSSDSSITEAFFGQGTRLTVV.

The chain combines TRBV5-6 with TRBJ2-7, with 9 bases identical to TRBD1. Trimming at V came to 3 bases and at J to 0 bases, leaving 4 bases not matched to a gene. Looked up from germline, CDR1 is SGHDT and CDR2 is YYEEEE. The CDR3 consists of 15 residues. DNA for the CDR3: TGTGCCAGCAGCTCTCGGGACAGGGACTCCTACGAGCAGTACTTC. It encodes CASSSRDRDSYEQYF.

The chain recombines TRBV19 with TRBJ2-7; 8 bases align to TRBD2. Germline CDR1 LNHDA, CDR2 SQIVND (reference sequence). V was clipped by 1 base and J by 6 bases; unmatched bases: 5. This CDR3 comprises 14 residues. The CDR3 region has the DNA TGTGCCAGTAGTATAGGCCCAACTAGCGGCGAGCAGTACTTC. Protein: CASSIGPTSGEQYF.

The sample holds one count of this clone. The chain is built from TRBV15 and TRBJ2-7; 8 nucleotides match TRBD2. The CDR3 is 15 residues long. Germline values: CDR1 LNHNV, CDR2 YYDKDF (reference sequence). The junction had 5 bases not matched to a gene; V was cut back by 0 bases and J by 4 bases. In nucleotides, the CDR3 is TGTGCCACCAGCAGAGATACAGGACTAGCTTACGAGCAGTACTTC. This translates into CATSRDTGLAYEQYF.

The chain uses TRBV7-2 and TRBJ1-1, with 7 bases that match TRBD1. After removal of 5 bases from V and 3 bases from J, the junction contained 9 bases not matched to a gene. The CDR3 length is 15 residues. Per the germline V gene, CDR1 is SGHTA and CDR2 is FQGNSA. The CDR3 region has the DNA TGTGCCAGCAGCCCTAGGCCGCAGGGGGACACTGAAGCTTTCTTT. Its protein product is CASSPRPQGDTEAFF.

The V gene is TRBV6-5, the J gene TRBJ2-3, with 10 bases identical to TRBD2. The germline CDR1 and CDR2 sequences are MNHEY and SVGAGI. V lost 6 bases to trimming and J lost 3 bases; unmatched junction nucleotides: 6. This CDR3 is 15 amino acids long. The CDR3 here is CASRKRGGGTDTQYF. The CDR3 DNA reads TGTGCCAGCAGAAAGCGGGGGGGCGGAACAGATACGCAGTATTTT.

DNA of the CDR3: TGTGCCAGCAGCCCAGACAGGTTATCTGCCAAAAACATTCAGTACTTC. This codes for CASSPDRLSAKNIQYF. This sequence joins TRBV5-6 and TRBJ2-4; possible D gene TRBD1, 6 bases. The CDR3 extends over 16 amino acids. In germline, CDR1 is SGHDT, CDR2 YYEEEE. V lost 4 bases to trimming and J lost 1 base, with 15 bases between them.

With regard to this clone: Other nucleotide sequences from this sample produce the same CDR3. The chain joins TRBV30 to TRBJ2-7; weak D call: TRBD1 (7 bases). The CDR3 spans 13 residues. The V end lost 4 bases, the J end lost 4 bases, and 14 bases lay between the germline ends. Germline CDR1 and CDR2: GTSNPN and SVGIG (reference sequence). CDR3 in amino acids: CAWTRGTGYEQYF. The CDR3 nucleotides read TGTGCCTGGACCAGGGGGACTGGATACGAGCAGTACTTC.

The rearrangement joins TRBV11-2 to TRBJ2-1; a weak D match, TRBD2 (5 bases). Looked up from germline, CDR1 is SGHAT and CDR2 is FQNNGV. This CDR3 has 14 amino acids. Trimming cost V 4 bases and J 2 bases, with 9 bases left between them. The CDR3 DNA sequence: TGTGCCAGCAGCTCGGGGTTCCCCTACAATGAGCAGTTCTTC. This gives the protein CASSSGFPYNEQFF.

V usage is TRBV19 and J usage is TRBJ2-1, with 11 bases identical to TRBD2. Germline V gives CDR1 LNHDA, CDR2 SQIVND (reference sequence). This CDR3 has 16 amino acids. Trimming removed 1 base from V and 4 bases from J; junction bases left unmatched: 3. As DNA, the CDR3 is TGTGCCAGTAGTATAGGTAGCGGGGGGGTTTACAATGAGCAGTTCTTC. Amino acid sequence: CASSIGSGGVYNEQFF.

This chain links TRBV30 with TRBJ1-2; unclear D gene. Germline assignment: CDR1 GTSNPN and CDR2 SVGIG (reference sequence). V lost 1 base and J lost 4, with 16 bases in between. This CDR3 is 15 amino acids long. The CDR3 sequence is CAWSARTQTGYGYTF. CDR3 DNA sequence: TGTGCCTGGAGTGCTAGGACTCAGACGGGCTATGGCTACACCTTC.

This sequence joins TRBV5-1 and TRBJ2-3; 8 bases line up with TRBD2. Trimming cost V 3 bases and J 2 bases; bases outside gene matches: 14. The CDR3 covers 18 residues. From germline, CDR1 is SGHRS and CDR2 YFSETQ. CDR3 DNA sequence: TGCGCCAGCAGCTCCGTCGGGGGGGGGCGGCCCGACACAGATACGCAGTATTTT. Its protein is CASSSVGGGRPDTDTQYF.

V and J are TRBV5-1 and TRBJ2-7; 9 bases line up with TRBD1. Germline CDR1 reads SGHRS; CDR2 reads YFSETQ. This CDR3 contains 13 residues. J lost 4 bases, V lost 7 bases, and 6 bases had no gene match. This chain's CDR3 is CASHPTGGYEQYF. The CDR3 region has the DNA TGCGCCAGCCACCCGACAGGGGGGTACGAGCAGTACTTC.

The chain employs TRBV6-5 and TRBJ1-2; D remains ambiguous. This CDR3 is 15 amino acids long. Trimming took off 6 bases at V and 3 bases at J, with 17 bases between the two ends. CDR1 and CDR2 from the germline V gene are MNHEY and SVGAGI. The CDR3 DNA sequence: TGTGCCAGCAGATCAGGAATGCGGGAAGACTATGGCTACACCTTC. Translated, it gives CASRSGMREDYGYTF.

The V call is TRBV28, the J call TRBJ2-2; no firm D call. Germline assignment: CDR1 MDHEN and CDR2 SYDVKM. CDR3 length: 13 residues. V dropped 5 bases and J dropped 8 bases, with 12 bases sitting between them. The CDR3 sequence: CASSPPKTGELFF. Written as DNA, the CDR3 is TGTGCCAGCAGTCCACCCAAAACTGGGGAGCTGTTTTTT. The full variable domain, with the rest looked up from reference TRBV28 and TRBJ2-2, is DVKVTQSSRYLVKRTGEKVFLECVQDMDHENMFWYRQDPGLGLRLIYFSYDVKMKEKGDIPEGYSVSREKKERFSLILESASTNQTSMYLCASSPPKTGELFFGEGSRLTVL.

This clone was recorded once. The chain employs TRBV7-2 and TRBJ1-5, with D unresolved. The V gene lost 1 base and the J gene lost 6 bases, with 13 bases spanning the gap. The CDR3 runs to 15 residues. Germline CDR1 and CDR2: SGHTA and FQGNSA. In DNA form, the CDR3 reads TGTGCCAGCAGCTTAGATCGCGGGGTCGGTCAGCCCCAGCATTTT. The encoded protein is CASSLDRGVGQPQHF.

This clone occurred once. This rearrangement joins TRBV30 to TRBJ2-7, with TRBD2 identical over 7 bases. V trimming: 0 bases; J trimming: 3 bases; junction bases outside the gene matches: 8. Germline V gene data show CDR1 as GTSNPN and CDR2 as SVGIG (reference sequence). The CDR3 length is 15 residues. The CDR3, as DNA: TGTGCCTGGAGTGTCGCTGGGGGGGGGTACTACGAGCAGTACTTC. Its translation: CAWSVAGGGYYEQYF.